Each of the 21 T cell receptor beta chains below was sequenced from the same sample in a study of shared clonotypes between healthy human individuals (dated by TCRdb to about 2020). Preparation of the library involved the immunoSEQ multiplex PCR assay. TCRdb's version of the immuneACCESS table is confined to in-frame rearrangements and falls short of the full clone set. An unresolved V gene accounts for under half of the shortfall where checked; the remainder is of unknown origin. Counted in this sample were over a million clones; under 80% of them appeared once. Nearly 1.5% of the sample is taken by the ten largest. The sample taken for sequencing was memory CD4+ T cells sorted from blood. The cell subset or site label, as the study defines it: CD45RA-negative fraction. All receptors derive from a man aged 18 to 29 in good health.

The chain joins TRBV10-3 to TRBJ2-7, with 10 bases identical to TRBD2. Looked up from germline, CDR1 is ENHRY and CDR2 is SYGVKD. The CDR3 runs 13 residues. With V trimmed by 2 bases and J by 10 bases, 5 bases remained unmatched. The CDR3 coding sequence is TGTGCCATCAGTGAGAGGCTAGCGGGAGAACAGTACTTC. This sequence encodes CAISERLAGEQYF.

Many counts were recorded for this clone. This rearrangement joins TRBV6-5 to TRBJ2-2; D not certain. Germline V gene lookup returns CDR1 MNHEY and CDR2 SVGAGI. Trimming took 0 bases from V and 1 from J, leaving 9 bases between them. CDR3 length equals 16 residues. The CDR3 reads CASSYSWIRNTGELFF. The CDR3 DNA reads as TGTGCCAGCAGTTACTCATGGATTAGGAACACCGGGGAGCTGTTTTTT.

This clone has only a few counts. The rearrangement links TRBV30 to TRBJ1-5; D possibly corresponds to TRBD1 (5 bases). The V end was cut by 7 bases, the J end by 6 bases, with 16 bases between. The CDR3 length is 13 residues. Germline CDR1 reads GTSNPN; CDR2 reads SVGIG (reference sequence). CDR3 nucleotide sequence: TGTGCCTTCGCGGGCGGGGGAGGTCAGCCCCAGCATTTT. It translates to CAFAGGGGQPQHF.

This chain connects TRBV28 to TRBJ2-2, with 12 bases matching TRBD2. The germline gives CDR1 MDHEN, CDR2 SYDVKM. J gave up 3 bases and V 3 bases, and 2 bases lay outside the gene matches. The CDR3 length is 16 residues. CDR3 nucleotides: TGTGCCAGCAGTTTGGGACTAGCGGGTTACACCGGGGAGCTGTTTTTT. Encoded protein: CASSLGLAGYTGELFF.

The chain employs TRBV18 and TRBJ1-1, with TRBD1 matching over 12 bases. Germline loops: CDR1 KGHSH, CDR2 LQKENI. The CDR3 has 15 amino acids. V shed 6 bases, J shed 1 base, and the junction held 3 bases outside the gene matches. The DNA of the CDR3 is TGTGCCAGCTCGGGGACAGGGGGCACGAACACTGAAGCTTTCTTT. Translated: CASSGTGGTNTEAFF.

This chain uses TRBV10-3 with TRBJ2-7; D is ambiguous. Trimming pared 6 bases from V and 5 bases from J, leaving 14 bases between. CDR1 and CDR2 (germline): ENHRY, SYGVKD. The CDR3 is 13 amino acids. DNA of the CDR3: TGTGCCATCAGCGACCTCGGCGCGAACGAGCAGTACTTC. This sequence encodes CAISDLGANEQYF.

This clone was detected a few times. The chain uses TRBV6-5 and TRBJ1-1; weak D call: TRBD1 (5 bases). The CDR3 extends over 12 amino acids. Germline lookup yields CDR1 MNHEY and CDR2 SVGAGI. The V gene lost 7 bases and the J gene lost 5 bases, with 11 bases spanning the gap. In DNA, the CDR3 is TGTGCCAGCACCGGGGGGAGGACTGAAGCTTTCTTT. Residues: CASTGGRTEAFF.

This clone was seen at least ten times. Within the sample, other DNA sequences also encode this same CDR3. This chain connects TRBV6-5 to TRBJ2-7, with 15 nucleotides matching TRBD2. This CDR3 comprises 16 residues. Trimming cost V 4 bases and J 7 bases; bases outside gene matches: 8. The V gene's germline CDR1 is MNHEY and CDR2 SVGAGI. The CDR3 here is CASSSGLAGGPSEQYF. The CDR3 DNA is TGTGCCAGCAGTTCCGGACTAGCGGGAGGGCCGAGTGAGCAGTACTTC.

This sequence joins TRBV2 and TRBJ2-3; D remains unclear. The V and J ends lost 4 bases and 8 bases respectively, with 7 bases between them. The V gene's germline CDR1 is SNHLY and CDR2 FYNNEI. The CDR3 is made up of 11 amino acids. The CDR3 DNA is TGTGCCAGCAGTGCAGAAGGTACGCAGTATTTT. Protein: CASSAEGTQYF.

V is TRBV14 and J is TRBJ1-1; the D is unclear. Germline lookup yields CDR1 SGHDN and CDR2 FVKESK. The V end lost 4 bases, the J end lost 3 bases, and 6 bases lay between the germline ends. There are 12 residues in the CDR3. CDR3 protein: CASSRTYTEAFF. The CDR3 DNA reads as TGTGCCAGCAGCCGCACGTACACTGAAGCTTTCTTT.

The chain combines TRBV19 with TRBJ2-5; D is possibly TRBD1 (6 bases). The CDR3 sequence is 15 residues long. CDR1 and CDR2 from the germline V gene are LNHDA and SQIVND (reference sequence). V was pared by 4 bases and J by 1 base, with 13 bases between. Written as DNA, the CDR3 is TGTGCCAGTAGTACCCCCGGACAGATCCAAGAGACCCAGTACTTC. Protein: CASSTPGQIQETQYF.

A remark on this clone: The sample has other DNA sequences that encode this CDR3 too. The V call is TRBV2, the J call TRBJ1-1; TRBD1 agrees at 8 bases. There are 14 residues in the CDR3. CDR1 is SNHLY, CDR2 FYNNEI, per germline. V lost 4 bases to trimming and J lost 5 bases; unmatched junction nucleotides: 6. Here the CDR3 DNA reads TGTGCCAGCAGTGGGCAGGGGGCAGGGACTGAAGCTTTCTTT. Translating gives CASSGQGAGTEAFF.

This sequence joins TRBV10-3 and TRBJ2-1, with TRBD2 as a possible D gene (6 bases). This CDR3 has 15 amino acids. Trimming took off 8 bases at V and 4 bases at J, with 18 bases between the two ends. Per the germline V gene, CDR1 is ENHRY and CDR2 is SYGVKD. CDR3 loop: CAIGGGDGSYNEQFF. CDR3 DNA: TGTGCCATCGGTGGAGGGGACGGATCTTACAATGAGCAGTTCTTC.

The chain links TRBV13 to TRBJ2-5; 12 nucleotides line up with TRBD2. The CDR3 contains 15 residues. Germline CDR1 reads PRHDT; CDR2 reads FYEKMQ (reference sequence). Trimming at V came to 5 bases and at J to 4 bases, leaving 5 bases not matched to a gene. The CDR3 DNA reads TGTGCCAGCAGCCTCTCGGGACTAGCGGGAGAGACCCAGTACTTC. Residues: CASSLSGLAGETQYF.

The chain carries TRBV28 and TRBJ1-5; weak D call: TRBD1 (6 bases). Germline CDR1 is MDHEN and CDR2 is SYDVKM. V gave up 5 bases and J gave up 7 bases, with 15 bases separating them. The CDR3 length is 14 residues. CDR3 in amino acids: CASSNTGSGQPQHF. DNA of the CDR3: TGTGCCAGCAGTAATACAGGGAGTGGGCAGCCCCAGCATTTT.

The chain combines TRBV27 with TRBJ2-5; the D is unclear. This CDR3 has 14 amino acids. V lost 5 bases and J 2 bases, leaving 12 bases between the germline ends. Germline CDR1 is MNHEY and CDR2 is SMNVEV (reference sequence). CDR3 in amino acids: CASSRIGVQETQYF. DNA for the CDR3: TGTGCCAGCAGTAGGATAGGCGTTCAAGAGACCCAGTACTTC.

This clone was seen only a few times. The chain links TRBV7-2 to TRBJ2-2, with D possibly matching TRBD2 (6 bases). The germline gives CDR1 SGHTA, CDR2 FQGNSA. The CDR3 has 15 residues. The V end was cut by 1 base, the J end by 2 bases, with 8 bases between. CDR3: CASSLVGTNTGELFF. In nucleotides, the CDR3 is TGTGCCAGCAGCTTAGTAGGGACTAACACCGGGGAGCTGTTTTTT.

V is TRBV7-2 and J is TRBJ2-5; TRBD1 agrees at 9 bases. The CDR3 totals 16 residues. After removal of 6 bases from V and 3 bases from J, the junction contained 11 bases not matched to a gene. Looked up from germline, CDR1 is SGHTA and CDR2 is FQGNSA. The CDR3 DNA reads TGTGCCAGCAGTTTATCACAGGGGGCGCAGGAAGAGACCCAGTACTTC. Protein sequence: CASSLSQGAQEETQYF.

The chain employs TRBV9 and TRBJ1-4; 7 nucleotides agree with TRBD1. V shed 3 bases, J shed 7 bases, and the junction held 6 bases outside the gene matches. Looked up from germline, CDR1 is SGDLS and CDR2 is YYNGEE. The CDR3 is 14 amino acids. CDR3 protein: CASSADRAGEKLFF. CDR3 nucleotides: TGTGCCAGCAGCGCCGACAGGGCTGGTGAAAAACTGTTTTTT. Using reference TRBV9 and TRBJ1-4 for the parts outside the CDR3, the full variable domain is DSGVTQTPKHLITATGQRVTLRCSPRSGDLSVYWYQQSLDQGLQFLIQYYNGEERAKGNILERFSAQQFPDLHSELNLSSLELGDSALYFCASSADRAGEKLFFGSGTQLSVL.

V and J are TRBV5-1 and TRBJ2-5; TRBD1 might be the D (6 bases). V lost 7 bases and J lost 5, with 15 bases in between. The CDR3 is 13 amino acids. CDR1 is SGHRS, CDR2 YFSETQ, per germline. This CDR3 reads CASSIQGSETQYF. In DNA, the CDR3 is TGCGCCAGCTCTATCCAGGGGTCCGAGACCCAGTACTTC.

The V gene is TRBV18, the J gene TRBJ2-3; D unclear. Trimming took off 2 bases at V and 0 bases at J, with 6 bases between the two ends. Germline CDR1 is KGHSH and CDR2 is LQKENI. This CDR3 region has 14 residues. This CDR3 reads CASSPYRSTDTQYF. The CDR3 DNA reads as TGTGCCAGCTCACCATACAGAAGCACAGATACGCAGTATTTT. Filled out from reference TRBV18 and TRBJ2-3, the complete variable domain reads NAGVMQNPRHLVRRRGQEARLRCSPMKGHSHVYWYRQLPEEGLKFMVYLQKENIIDESGMPKERFSAEFPKEGPSILRIQQVVRGDSAAYFCASSPYRSTDTQYFGPGTRLTVL.